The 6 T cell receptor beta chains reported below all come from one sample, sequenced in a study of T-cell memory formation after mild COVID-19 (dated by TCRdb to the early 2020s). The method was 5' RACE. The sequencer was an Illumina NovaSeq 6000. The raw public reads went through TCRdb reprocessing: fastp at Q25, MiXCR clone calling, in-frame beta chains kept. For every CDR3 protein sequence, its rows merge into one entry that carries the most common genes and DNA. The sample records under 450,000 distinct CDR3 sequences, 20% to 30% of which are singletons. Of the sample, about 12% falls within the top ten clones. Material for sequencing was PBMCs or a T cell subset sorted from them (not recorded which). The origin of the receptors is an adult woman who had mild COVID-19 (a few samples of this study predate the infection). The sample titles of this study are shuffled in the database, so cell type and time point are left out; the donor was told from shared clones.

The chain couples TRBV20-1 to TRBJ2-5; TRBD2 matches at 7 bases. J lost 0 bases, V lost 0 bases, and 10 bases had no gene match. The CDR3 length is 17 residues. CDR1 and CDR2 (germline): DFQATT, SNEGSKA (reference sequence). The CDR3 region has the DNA TGCAGTGCTAGAGATAGGAAGACTAGCAGGTACCAAGAGACCCAGTACTTC. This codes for CSARDRKTSRYQETQYF.

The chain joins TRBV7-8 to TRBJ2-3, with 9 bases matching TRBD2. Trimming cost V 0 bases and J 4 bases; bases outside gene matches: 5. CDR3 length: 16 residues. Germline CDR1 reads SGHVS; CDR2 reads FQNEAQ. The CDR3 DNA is TGTGCCAGCAGCTTAGCGATTAGCGGGAGTGCAGATACGCAGTATTTT. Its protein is CASSLAISGSADTQYF.

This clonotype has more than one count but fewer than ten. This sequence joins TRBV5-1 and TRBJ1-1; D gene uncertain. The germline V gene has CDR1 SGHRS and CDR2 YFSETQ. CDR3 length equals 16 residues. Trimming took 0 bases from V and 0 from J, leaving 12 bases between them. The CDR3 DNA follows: TGCGCCAGCAGCTTGGACGGTATGAGGGTGAACACTGAAGCTTTCTTT. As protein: CASSLDGMRVNTEAFF.

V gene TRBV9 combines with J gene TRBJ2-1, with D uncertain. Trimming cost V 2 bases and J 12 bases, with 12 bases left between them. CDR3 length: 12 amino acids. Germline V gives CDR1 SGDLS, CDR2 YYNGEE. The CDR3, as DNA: TGTGCCAGCAGCGTTGTGGTTGGTCGGCAGTTCTTC. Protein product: CASSVVVGRQFF.

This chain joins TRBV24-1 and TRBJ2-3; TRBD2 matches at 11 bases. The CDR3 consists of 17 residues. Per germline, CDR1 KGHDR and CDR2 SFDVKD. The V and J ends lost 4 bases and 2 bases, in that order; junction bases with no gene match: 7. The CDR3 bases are TGTGCCACCAGTGACGCCGGGACTAGCGGTTTCACAGATACGCAGTATTTT. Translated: CATSDAGTSGFTDTQYF.

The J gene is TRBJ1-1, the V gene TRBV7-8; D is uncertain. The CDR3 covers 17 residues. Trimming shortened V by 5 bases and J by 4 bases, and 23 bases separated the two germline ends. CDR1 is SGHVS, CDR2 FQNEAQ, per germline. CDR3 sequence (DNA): TGTGCCAGCAGCATAGGAAACCCGGTGGCTCTGGGCACTGAAGCTTTCTTT. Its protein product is CASSIGNPVALGTEAFF.